A single T cell receptor beta chain is shown here with its context. This entry comes from a study of HIV-infected children after antiretroviral therapy interruption. Study overall: Four children interrupted treatment; four stayed on continuous treatment.

V lost 5 bases, J lost 6 bases, and 20 bases lay in between. The CDR3 loop spans 16 amino acids. The germline V gene has CDR1 SGHNT and CDR2 YENEEA. Treatment defined: PENTA 11 planned treatment interruption arm or continuous ART arm. RNA-based 3' RACE libraries used unique molecular identifiers. TCRdb reanalysed the 3' RACE reads using MiXCR and keeps one entry per CDR3 protein. The table includes approximately 89,000 distinct CDR3 sequences, around 6.9% detected once. The receptor was isolated from a pool of human donors with HIV. The chain combines TRBV11-3 with TRBJ2-1; D is unclear. This material consisted of CD45RA+ CD4+ T cells from PBMCs, pooled from several time points, taken from a donor given antiretroviral therapy, either interrupted or continuous. The subset denotes: naive CD4+ CD45RA+ CD45RO- T cells. CDR3 nucleotide sequence: TGTGCCAGCAGCCCTAGGCGGAGCCCGGAATCCAATGAGCAGTTCTTC. It specifies CASSPRRSPESNEQFF.